Shown below are 23 T cell receptor beta chains from a single sample sequenced in a study of cytomegalovirus exposure and HLA in healthy donors. Researchers ran the PCR with 60 Vbeta and 13 Jbeta primers. Clones were read by immunoSEQ multiplex PCR, and TCRdb kept only the in-frame ones, dropping some. The sample lists around 99,000 clones, 77% occurring once. The specimen was PBMCs. The receptors here all came from a male donor in good health and CMV-seronegative.

In its sample, this clone was seen a few times. The gene calls are TRBV5-5 and TRBJ2-7; 10 bases fit TRBD1. Germline values: CDR1 SGHKS, CDR2 YYEKEE (reference sequence). V was clipped by 4 bases and J by 2 bases; unmatched bases: 6. This CDR3 comprises 15 residues. The CDR3 nucleotides are TGTGCCAGCAGCCATTCGGGGACAGGGGCCTACGAGCAGTACTTC. This codes for CASSHSGTGAYEQYF.

This sequence joins TRBV5-4 and TRBJ2-7, with D tentatively TRBD2 (6 bases). Germline CDR1 is SGHNT and CDR2 is YYREEE (reference sequence). The CDR3 totals 13 residues. V was clipped by 5 bases and J by 6 bases, with 15 bases between them. The CDR3, as DNA: TGTGCCAGCAGTTTTGAACATAGCGGCGAGCAGTACTTC. It yields the protein CASSFEHSGEQYF.

The V call is TRBV2, the J call TRBJ2-7; D may be TRBD2 (6 bases). Per germline, CDR1 SNHLY and CDR2 FYNNEI. The V end was cut by 8 bases, the J end by 3 bases, with 17 bases between. CDR3 size: 14 residues. CDR3 protein: CASVAGRINYEQYF. As DNA, the CDR3 is TGTGCCAGCGTGGCGGGGCGGATAAACTACGAGCAGTACTTC.

This clone has only a few counts. V is TRBV7-2 and J is TRBJ2-7; maybe TRBD2 (5 bases). Trimming pared 5 bases from V and 2 bases from J, leaving 13 bases between. The CDR3 extends over 14 amino acids. Germline V gene lookup returns CDR1 SGHTA and CDR2 FQGNSA. The CDR3 DNA is TGTGCCAGCAGCCCGCGCGGCGGGCCCTACGAGCAGTACTTC. This translates into CASSPRGGPYEQYF.

This clone was seen a handful of times. The V gene is TRBV27, the J gene TRBJ1-2; 7 bases are a match to TRBD1. This CDR3 has 13 amino acids. The germline CDR1 and CDR2 sequences are MNHEY and SMNVEV (reference sequence). J gave up 4 bases and V 7 bases, and 6 bases lay outside the gene matches. The CDR3 coding sequence is TGTGCCAGCATAGAAGACAGGGTCTATGGCTACACCTTC. As protein: CASIEDRVYGYTF.

The gene calls are TRBV27 and TRBJ1-5, with D unclear. Trimming cost V 1 base and J 4 bases, with 14 bases left between them. This CDR3 is 16 amino acids long. CDR1 is MNHEY and CDR2 is SMNVEV in the germline V gene (reference sequence). This CDR3 is CASSLFGRGGNQPQHF. For the CDR3, the DNA is TGTGCCAGCAGTTTATTCGGCCGGGGTGGGAATCAGCCCCAGCATTTT.

Notes on this clone: The same CDR3 is also encoded by other DNA sequences in this sample. The chain has TRBV7-2 and TRBJ2-7; 9 nucleotides agree with TRBD2. Germline CDR1 reads SGHTA; CDR2 reads FQGNSA. V trimming: 5 bases; J trimming: 2 bases; junction bases outside the gene matches: 7. This CDR3 spans 15 amino acids. Here the CDR3 DNA reads TGTGCCAGCAGCCCTGGCCTAGCGGGACCCTACGAGCAGTACTTC. The encoded protein is CASSPGLAGPYEQYF. Using reference TRBV7-2 and TRBJ2-7 for the parts outside the CDR3, the full variable domain is GAGVSQSPSNKVTEKGKDVELRCDPISGHTALYWYRQSLGQGLEFLIYFQGNSAPDKSGLPSDRFSAERTGGSVSTLTIQRTQQEDSAVYLCASSPGLAGPYEQYFGPGTRLTVT.

V and J are TRBV18 and TRBJ1-2, with D possibly being TRBD1 (6 bases). Deletions cut 5 bases from V and 2 bases from J, with 9 bases between. CDR1 and CDR2 (germline): KGHSH, LQKENI. This CDR3 is 13 amino acids long. CDR3 nucleotide sequence: TGTGCCAGCTCATCGCAGGGGAACTATGGCTACACCTTC. Residues: CASSSQGNYGYTF.

The chain carries TRBV7-3 and TRBJ2-1, with D perhaps matching TRBD1 (6 bases). Germline CDR1 and CDR2: SGHTA and FQGTGA. The V end was cut by 2 bases, the J end by 6 bases, with 17 bases between. The CDR3 is made up of 16 amino acids. Here the CDR3 reads CASSLSHREMSNEQFF. For the CDR3, the DNA is TGTGCCAGCAGCTTATCTCACAGGGAGATGAGCAATGAGCAGTTCTTC. The variable domain in full, completed from reference TRBV7-3 and TRBJ2-1, reads GAGVSQTPSNKVTEKGKYVELRCDPISGHTALYWYRQSLGQGPEFLIYFQGTGAADDSGLPNDRFFAVRPEGSVSTLKIQRTERGDSAVYLCASSLSHREMSNEQFFGPGTRLTVL.

DNA for the CDR3: TGTGCCACCATGACAGGTCCGGATCAGCCCCAGCATTTT. This translates into CATMTGPDQPQHF. The chain carries TRBV6-6 and TRBJ1-5, with a tentative D call TRBD1 (6 bases). In germline, CDR1 is MNHNY, CDR2 SVGAGI (reference sequence). The germline V and J ends were trimmed by 10 bases and 5 bases, with 15 bases remaining between them. The CDR3 runs 13 residues.

This clone was detected a few times. The genes are TRBV27 and TRBJ1-2; D not certain. There are 14 residues in the CDR3. Trimming shortened V by 0 bases and J by 4 bases, and 9 bases separated the two germline ends. The V gene's germline CDR1 is MNHEY and CDR2 SMNVEV (reference sequence). The CDR3 DNA is TGTGCCAGCAGTTTATCCACAGCGGGCTATGGCTACACCTTC. Translated: CASSLSTAGYGYTF.

J is TRBJ2-7 and V is TRBV9, with 8 nucleotides matching TRBD1. Trimming took 4 bases from V and 6 from J; bases not matched to a gene: 6. The length of the CDR3 is 13 residues. Germline CDR1 SGDLS, CDR2 YYNGEE. CDR3: CASSSRTGTEQYF. The DNA of the CDR3 is TGTGCCAGCAGCTCCAGGACAGGGACCGAGCAGTACTTC. Full variable domain (outside the CDR3, taken from reference TRBV9 and TRBJ2-7): DSGVTQTPKHLITATGQRVTLRCSPRSGDLSVYWYQQSLDQGLQFLIQYYNGEERAKGNILERFSAQQFPDLHSELNLSSLELGDSALYFCASSSRTGTEQYFGPGTRLTVT.

J is TRBJ2-7 and V is TRBV4-1; TRBD2 might be the D (7 bases). The germline V gene has CDR1 MGHRA and CDR2 YSYEKL. V lost 3 bases and J 3 bases, leaving 33 bases between the germline ends. CDR3 length: 21 amino acids. The CDR3, as DNA: TGCGCCAGCAGCCATGTAGGGCTGCGGGGGCCTAGGACTCCTGGTAACTACGAGCAGTACTTC. Translating gives CASSHVGLRGPRTPGNYEQYF.

The chain has TRBV13 and TRBJ2-3; 10 bases fit TRBD2. The CDR3 contains 16 residues. CDR1 and CDR2 (germline): PRHDT, FYEKMQ (reference sequence). V was pared by 5 bases and J by 9 bases, with 14 bases of the junction left unmatched. DNA for the CDR3: TGTGCCAGCAGCGCCCCTTCTCCTAGCGGGAGTAGAACGCAGTATTTT. It specifies CASSAPSPSGSRTQYF. Complete variable domain (other parts from reference TRBV13 and TRBJ2-3): AAGVIQSPRHLIKEKRETATLKCYPIPRHDTVYWYQQGPGQDPQFLISFYEKMQSDKGSIPDRFSAQQFSDYHSELNMSSLELGDSALYFCASSAPSPSGSRTQYFGPGTRLTVL.

This chain connects TRBV5-1 to TRBJ1-2; 8 bases align to TRBD1. Per the germline V gene, CDR1 is SGHRS and CDR2 is YFSETQ. This CDR3 contains 17 residues. V gave up 1 base and J gave up 3 bases; unmatched junction bases: 11. CDR3 bases: TGCGCCAGCAGCTTGCCACGGGCAGGGGGCAACGACTATGGCTACACCTTC. It codes for CASSLPRAGGNDYGYTF.

This chain uses TRBV4-2 with TRBJ1-1, with 7 bases fitting TRBD1. CDR1 is LGHNA, CDR2 YNFKEQ, per germline. CDR3 size: 13 residues. The trim removed 3 bases at V and 10 bases at J, leaving 8 bases unmatched. CDR3 DNA: TGTGCCAGCAGCCAGGGACAGCGTATCCGAGCTTTCTTT. This translates into CASSQGQRIRAFF.

The chain carries TRBV2 and TRBJ1-2; 7 bases are shared with TRBD1. The CDR3 extends over 12 amino acids. The V gene end was trimmed by 6 bases and the J gene end by 4 bases; junction bases not matched to a gene: 2. The V gene's germline CDR1 is SNHLY and CDR2 FYNNEI. CDR3 bases: TGTGCCAGCAGAGGGACAGCCTATGGCTACACCTTC. This encodes CASRGTAYGYTF.

The rearrangement links TRBV6-4 to TRBJ2-6; no reliable D call. Germline V CDR1 and CDR2: MRHNA, SNTAGT. The length of the CDR3 is 12 residues. Trimming left V 6 bases short and J 2 bases short, with 2 bases between. CDR3 coding DNA: TGTGCCAGCAGCACTGGGGCCAACGTCCTGACTTTC. Its translation is CASSTGANVLTF.

This clone occurred a few times. This rearrangement joins TRBV6-1 to TRBJ1-3; 7 nucleotides line up with TRBD1. The ends lost 6 bases at V and 4 bases at J; junction bases unmatched: 6. This CDR3 comprises 14 residues. Germline CDR1 is MNHNS and CDR2 is SASEGT. The CDR3 DNA reads TGTGCCAGCAGATCTACAGGGGCCGGAAACACCATATATTTT. Encoded protein: CASRSTGAGNTIYF.

The chain couples TRBV19 to TRBJ1-1; TRBD1 might be the D (5 bases). Trimming took off 3 bases at V and 4 bases at J, with 12 bases between the two ends. The CDR3 contains 14 residues. CDR1 and CDR2 (germline): LNHDA, SQIVND (reference sequence). CDR3 sequence reads: CASSISPGATEAFF. The CDR3 nucleotides are TGTGCCAGTAGTATTTCCCCTGGGGCCACTGAAGCTTTCTTT.

This rearrangement joins TRBV10-2 to TRBJ1-1; 10 nucleotides align to TRBD1. From germline, CDR1 is WSHSY and CDR2 SAAADI. V shed 3 bases, J shed 5 bases, and the junction held 6 bases outside the gene matches. This CDR3 is 15 amino acids long. The CDR3 bases are TGCGCCAGCAGTGACTGGGACAGGGGCCGGACTGAAGCTTTCTTT. This translates into CASSDWDRGRTEAFF.

CDR3 in amino acids: CASGGASGANVLTF. CDR3 DNA sequence: TGTGCCAGCGGGGGCGCATCTGGGGCCAACGTCCTGACTTTC. The chain recombines TRBV28 with TRBJ2-6; tentative D call: TRBD1 (6 bases). Germline V CDR1 and CDR2: MDHEN, SYDVKM. V was trimmed by 8 bases and J by 1 base, leaving 9 bases between them. The CDR3 is made up of 14 amino acids.

The chain recombines TRBV6-6 with TRBJ2-1; 8 bases match TRBD1. There are 15 residues in the CDR3. Germline V gene sequence: CDR1 MNHNY, CDR2 SVGAGI (reference sequence). The J segment lost 7 bases and the V segment lost 7 bases, leaving 12 bases of the junction unmatched. CDR3 amino acids: CASTRAGQGSNEQFF. Here the CDR3 DNA reads TGTGCCAGCACCAGAGCAGGACAGGGAAGTAATGAGCAGTTCTTC.